The next 13 T cell receptor beta chains were all read from a single sample in a study of T cell responses to AZD1222 COVID-19 vaccine. Profiling relied on immunoSEQ multiplex PCR, and the TCRdb table lists in-frame clones only, not all of them. The profile shows some 97,000 clones, about 85% of them singletons. The source was peripheral blood, collected on day 0 of AZD1222 vaccination. These receptors originate from an adult in good health.

This chain links TRBV27 with TRBJ2-1; TRBD1 aligns across 9 bases. This CDR3 contains 17 residues. The ends lost 0 bases at V and 0 bases at J; junction bases unmatched: 3. Per germline, CDR1 MNHEY and CDR2 SMNVEV (reference sequence). The CDR3 sequence is CASSLSGTGRSYNEQFF. The CDR3 coding sequence is TGTGCCAGCAGTTTATCCGGGACAGGGCGCTCCTACAATGAGCAGTTCTTC.

The gene calls are TRBV12-3 or TRBV12-4 and TRBJ2-2; no clear D gene. Trimming took 4 bases from V and 7 from J, leaving 10 bases between them. The CDR3 has 13 amino acids. CDR3 sequence reads: CASSSWGIGELFF. CDR3 coding DNA: TGTGCCAGCAGTTCCTGGGGTATCGGGGAGCTGTTTTTT.

V usage is TRBV4-3 and J usage is TRBJ2-7; D tentatively reads TRBD1 or TRBD2 (5 bases each). With 3 bases removed from V and 4 bases from J, the gap between germline ends came to 19 bases. CDR3 length equals 16 residues. Looked up from germline, CDR1 is LGHNA and CDR2 is YSLEER. The CDR3 nucleotides read TGCGCCAGCAGCCATGCCACGGGGCGGGTGTTGTACGAGCAGTACTTC. This encodes CASSHATGRVLYEQYF.

The V call is TRBV10-3, the J call TRBJ1-1; no reliable D call. This CDR3 is built from 13 residues. V dropped 4 bases and J dropped 2 bases, with 8 bases sitting between them. Per germline, CDR1 ENHRY and CDR2 SYGVKD. The CDR3 loop reads CAISAGDNTEAFF. The CDR3 DNA follows: TGTGCCATCAGTGCGGGTGACAACACTGAAGCTTTCTTT.

J is TRBJ2-7 and V is TRBV29-1; TRBD1 or TRBD2 may be the D gene (7 bases each). The CDR3 loop spans 14 amino acids. Trimming cost V 3 bases and J 5 bases, with 17 bases left between them. Germline CDR1 SQVTM, CDR2 ANQGSEA. CDR3 in DNA: TGCAGCGTTGACGGGGGCAGGGGGGGAGACGAGCAGTACTTC. Translating gives CSVDGGRGGDEQYF.

This chain uses TRBV16 with TRBJ1-4, with D unclear. Trimming pared 0 bases from V and 5 bases from J, leaving 13 bases between. Germline CDR1 and CDR2: KGHSY and FQNENV. The CDR3 has 16 residues. The CDR3 sequence is CASSQSAPGGNEKLFF. The CDR3 region has the DNA TGTGCCAGCAGCCAATCGGCGCCTGGTGGGAATGAAAAACTGTTTTTT. Drawing the rest from reference TRBV16 and TRBJ1-4, the complete variable domain is GEEVAQTPKHLVRGEGQKAKLYCAPIKGHSYVFWYQQVLKNEFKFLISFQNENVFDETGMPKERFSAKCLPNSPCSLEIQATKLEDSAVYFCASSQSAPGGNEKLFFGSGTQLSVL.

This chain links TRBV10-2 with TRBJ1-1; D is uncertain. This CDR3 spans 17 amino acids. V shed 3 bases and J shed 4 bases, with 21 bases lying between them. Looked up from germline, CDR1 is WSHSY and CDR2 is SAAADI. CDR3 sequence: CASSDVAGDSSGTEAFF. The DNA of the CDR3 is TGCGCCAGCAGTGATGTGGCAGGAGATAGTTCGGGCACTGAAGCTTTCTTT.

The genes are TRBV7-9 and TRBJ1-1; D gene ambiguous. The CDR3 contains 14 residues. Germline-derived CDR1 and CDR2 are SEHNR and FQNEAQ (reference sequence). V was cut by 1 base and J by 1 base, with 7 bases left in between. The CDR3 loop reads CASSLVGANTEAFF. The DNA for the CDR3 is TGTGCCAGCAGCTTAGTTGGAGCGAACACTGAAGCTTTCTTT.

The chain is built from TRBV14 and TRBJ2-2, with TRBD1 matching over 7 bases. V trimming: 3 bases; J trimming: 4 bases; junction bases outside the gene matches: 8. The CDR3 covers 16 residues. From germline, CDR1 is SGHDN and CDR2 FVKESK. The CDR3 here is CASSHRQGRFTGELFF. The CDR3 nucleotides are TGTGCCAGCAGCCATAGACAGGGCCGCTTCACCGGGGAGCTGTTTTTT.

The V gene is TRBV30, the J gene TRBJ1-2; D unclear. With 2 bases removed from V and 5 bases from J, the gap between germline ends came to 6 bases. The V gene's germline CDR1 is GTSNPN and CDR2 SVGIG (reference sequence). This CDR3 contains 11 residues. DNA for the CDR3: TGTGCCTGGAGTAGAAGGTATGGCTACACCTTC. Its translation is CAWSRRYGYTF.

The gene calls are TRBV28 and TRBJ2-2, with a possible D match to TRBD2 (6 bases). V shed 1 base and J shed 11 bases, with 11 bases lying between them. The CDR3 consists of 13 residues. Germline CDR1 and CDR2: MDHEN and SYDVKM. The CDR3 protein is CASSLLMGGELFF. CDR3 in DNA: TGTGCCAGCAGTTTATTAATGGGGGGAGAGCTGTTTTTT.

CDR3 nucleotide sequence: TGTGCCACCAGCAGAGTAGAAATGAACACTGAAGCTTTCTTT. This translates into CATSRVEMNTEAFF. The chain combines TRBV15 with TRBJ1-1; no definite D call. V was clipped by 1 base and J by 0 bases, with 6 bases between them. Germline CDR1 LNHNV, CDR2 YYDKDF (reference sequence). The CDR3 is 14 residues long.

Here the CDR3 reads CSASGAITYEQYF. The CDR3, as DNA: TGCAGTGCTAGTGGAGCCATCACCTACGAGCAGTACTTC. The chain recombines TRBV20-1 with TRBJ2-7; D is uncertain. The CDR3 extends over 13 amino acids. V was trimmed by 3 bases and J by 2 bases, leaving 11 bases between them. In germline, CDR1 is DFQATT, CDR2 SNEGSKA (reference sequence).